A selection of T cell receptor beta chains follows, all from one sample in a study of T cell responses to AZD1222 COVID-19 vaccine. Generated by immunoSEQ multiplex PCR, the TCRdb table keeps only in-frame clones and is missing some. The sample consists of 140,000 to 150,000 clones, approximately 90% of them appearing once. The sample consisted of peripheral blood, taken 28 days after the second AZD1222 dose. These TCRs come from an adult who received the AZD1222 COVID-19 vaccine. The CDR3 runs from the conserved cysteine through the conserved F or W. Fields, in order: clone size, D gene, J gene, V gene, CDR3 DNA, CDR3 protein. A D gene is named only where the DNA matches it firmly. Clone size, where shown, is once, few, many, or a class for clones that have expanded.

size: -
D: TRBD1
J: TRBJ1-2
V: TRBV18
DNA: TGTGCCAGCTCACCTTCAAGGACAGGGGGCTTGTTAGCTAACTATGGCTACACCTTC
CDR3: CASSPSRTGGLLANYGYTF

size: -
D: -
J: TRBJ2-2
V: TRBV7-6
DNA: TGTGCCAGCAGCTTATCAACCGGGGAGCTGTTTTTT
CDR3: CASSLSTGELFF

size: -
D: -
J: TRBJ1-1
V: TRBV2
DNA: TGTGCCAGCAGTCCCCAGGAGGTGGCGCTCGCTGAAGCTTTCTTT
CDR3: CASSPQEVALAEAFF

size: -
D: TRBD1
J: TRBJ2-7
V: TRBV28
DNA: TGTGCCAGCAAAACAGGGGGATACGAGCAGTACTTC
CDR3: CASKTGGYEQYF

size: -
D: -
J: TRBJ2-1
V: TRBV3-1/TRBV3-2
DNA: TGTGCCAGCAGCCAATTCCCGGGACCAGCGCGTGAGCAGTTCTTC
CDR3: CASSQFPGPAREQFF

size: few
D: TRBD1
J: TRBJ2-7
V: TRBV6-2/TRBV6-3
DNA: TGTGCCAGCAGTTACCGCGCCGGGACAGGGGCCCTCTACGAGCAGTACTTC
CDR3: CASSYRAGTGALYEQYF

size: -
D: TRBD1
J: TRBJ1-1
V: TRBV5-8
DNA: TGTGCCAGCAGCCCAGGACAGGGGCACGCTGAAGCTTTCTTT
CDR3: CASSPGQGHAEAFF

size: -
D: -
J: TRBJ1-1
V: TRBV19
DNA: TGTGCCAGTAGACAGACAGGAGGGGGGGCCACTGAAGCTTTCTTT
CDR3: CASRQTGGGATEAFF

size: -
D: -
J: TRBJ1-2
V: TRBV19
DNA: TGTGCCAGTAGTATAGATCATAAGCTGGTCTCTAACTATGGCTACACCTTC
CDR3: CASSIDHKLVSNYGYTF

size: -
D: -
J: TRBJ1-1
V: TRBV11-2
DNA: TGTGCCAGCAGCTTAGAAGCGGGGAGCACTGAAGCTTTCTTT
CDR3: CASSLEAGSTEAFF

size: -
D: -
J: TRBJ1-2
V: TRBV5-1
DNA: TGCGCCAGCAGCTTGGGTTCCAGTCATCGGCCCTATGGCTACACCTTC
CDR3: CASSLGSSHRPYGYTF

size: -
D: TRBD2
J: TRBJ2-2
V: TRBV9
DNA: TGTGCCAGCAGCTATATAGGGACTAGCGGGAGGGCCGGGGAGCTGTTTTTT
CDR3: CASSYIGTSGRAGELFF